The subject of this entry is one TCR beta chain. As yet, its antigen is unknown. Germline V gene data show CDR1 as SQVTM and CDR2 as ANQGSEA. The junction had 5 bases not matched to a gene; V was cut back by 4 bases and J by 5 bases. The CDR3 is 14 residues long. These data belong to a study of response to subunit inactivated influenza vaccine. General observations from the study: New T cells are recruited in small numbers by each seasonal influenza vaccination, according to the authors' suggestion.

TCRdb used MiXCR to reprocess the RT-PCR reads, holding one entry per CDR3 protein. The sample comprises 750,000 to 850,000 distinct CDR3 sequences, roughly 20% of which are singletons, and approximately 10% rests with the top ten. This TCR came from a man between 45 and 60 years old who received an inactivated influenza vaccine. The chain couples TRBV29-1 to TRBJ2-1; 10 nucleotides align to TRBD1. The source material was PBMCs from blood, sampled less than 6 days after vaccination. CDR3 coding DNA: TGCAGCGTTGCTGGGACAGGGGACCACAATGAGCAGTTCTTC. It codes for CSVAGTGDHNEQFF.